The 11 T cell receptor beta chains below come from one sample, sequenced in a study of blood T cells in healthy people across ages. Together with a sample-barcoded 5' primer, a J-beta primer mix was included in a second PCR lasting about 7 to 11 cycles. TCRdb passed the 5' RACE reads through MiXCR, listing each CDR3 protein once. The sample shows approximately 900,000 distinct CDR3 sequences, almost 30% of them seen only once. The same data also went into a second study, on T cells of mothers and their children.

The sample taken for sequencing was blood. Receptor source: a woman aged 40 to 55 in good health.

The chain uses TRBV28 and TRBJ2-1; a weak D match, TRBD1 (7 bases). CDR1 MDHEN and CDR2 SYDVKM come from the germline V gene. V was shortened by 3 bases and J by 0 bases, with 12 bases between the two germline ends. This CDR3 contains 16 residues. CDR3 loop: CASSFQGGSSYNEQFF. The CDR3 coding sequence is TGTGCCAGCAGTTTTCAGGGGGGTAGCTCCTACAATGAGCAGTTCTTC.

The chain uses TRBV12-3 or TRBV12-4 and TRBJ1-1; D gene unclear. The CDR3 is 12 amino acids. The V end was cut by 6 bases, the J end by 9 bases, with 14 bases between. Here the CDR3 DNA reads TGTGCCAGCAGCCAACCGACAAGTAAAGCTTTCTTT. Its protein product is CASSQPTSKAFF.

This clonotype was counted a single time. Just one base apart from a much larger clone, this may be a read error. V gene TRBV7-9 combines with J gene TRBJ2-4; TRBD2 might be the D (6 bases). This CDR3 has 15 residues. Germline CDR1 reads SEHNR; CDR2 reads FQNEAQ (reference sequence). V was trimmed by 1 base and J by 15 bases, leaving 22 bases between them. CDR3 bases: TGTGCCAGCAGCTTAGGTGTCAGCGGGCTGGACGAGCGGTACTTC. It specifies CASSLGVSGLDERYF.

The chain is built from TRBV7-2 and TRBJ2-7; 8 nucleotides align to TRBD2. Germline values: CDR1 SGHTA, CDR2 FQGNSA. V was pared by 5 bases and J by 7 bases, with 10 bases of the junction left unmatched. This CDR3 contains 14 residues. In DNA form, the CDR3 reads TGTGCCAGCAGCCGAGGGGGACTAGAGGTTGAGCAGTACTTC. Protein sequence: CASSRGGLEVEQYF.

The V gene is TRBV2, the J gene TRBJ1-5; maybe TRBD1 (6 bases). Germline CDR1 reads SNHLY; CDR2 reads FYNNEI. The CDR3 covers 16 residues. Trimming shortened V by 6 bases and J by 4 bases, and 19 bases separated the two germline ends. The CDR3 reads CASSEQGPGGNQPQHF. The CDR3 region has the DNA TGTGCCAGCAGCGAACAGGGACCGGGTGGGAATCAGCCCCAGCATTTT. Filled out from reference TRBV2 and TRBJ1-5, the complete variable domain reads EPEVTQTPSHQVTQMGQEVILRCVPISNHLYFYWYRQILGQKVEFLVSFYNNEISEKSEIFDDQFSVERPDGSNFTLKIRSTKLEDSAMYFCASSEQGPGGNQPQHFGDGTRLSIL.

Comments on this clonotype: Since a much larger clone is just one base distant, this may be a read error. The chain has TRBV7-8 and TRBJ2-1; 7 positions agree with TRBD1. The CDR3 loop spans 17 amino acids. Germline CDR1 reads SGHVS; CDR2 reads FQNEAQ. In nucleotides, the CDR3 is TGTGCCAGCAGCGATGAGAGGTGGGACAGCTCCTACGATGAGCAGTTCTTC. It yields the protein CASSDERWDSSYDEQFF.

This clonotype was found a few times. DNA for the CDR3: TGTGCCAGCAGCCAAGATGACAGCGCTGAAGCTTTCTTT. It specifies CASSQDDSAEAFF. J is TRBJ1-1 and V is TRBV4-2, with D perhaps TRBD1 (5 bases). The CDR3 sequence is 13 residues long. CDR1 and CDR2 (germline): LGHNA, YNFKEQ. Trimming cost V 0 bases and J 6 bases, with 8 bases left between them.

This clonotype was observed at least ten times. A much more abundant neighbour one base away suggests this may be a read error. The chain is built from TRBV29-1 and TRBJ2-5; 8 positions agree with TRBD1. CDR1 SQVTM and CDR2 ANQGSEA come from the germline V gene. After removal of 4 bases from V and 11 bases from J, the junction contained 15 bases not matched to a gene. The CDR3 consists of 14 residues. CDR3: CSVAVTGGLNEQYF. The DNA of the CDR3 is TGCAGCGTTGCGGTTACAGGGGGACTGAATGAGCAGTACTTC.

As regards this clonotype: A much more abundant neighbour one base away suggests this may be a read error. The chain couples TRBV12-3 or TRBV12-4 to TRBJ2-1; tentatively, D is TRBD1 or TRBD2 (6 bases each). Deletions cut 5 bases from V and 5 bases from J, with 13 bases between. The CDR3 consists of 14 residues. The CDR3 sequence is CASSKVGGHNEQFF. The CDR3 DNA follows: TGTGCCAGCAGTAAGGTTGGGGGGCACAATGAGCAGTTCTTC.

This clonotype was detected only a few times. The CDR3 is CATSAAAGAIYGYTF. The CDR3 nucleotides are TGTGCCACCAGTGCCGCTGCAGGGGCCATCTATGGCTACACCTTC. The V call is TRBV24-1, the J call TRBJ1-2; weak D call: TRBD1 (6 bases). CDR1 and CDR2 (germline): KGHDR, SFDVKD. V gave up 5 bases and J gave up 4 bases, with 16 bases separating them. The CDR3 has 15 amino acids.

This rearrangement joins TRBV7-2 to TRBJ2-3; TRBD2 agrees at 8 bases. After removal of 5 bases from V and 2 bases from J, the junction contained 15 bases not matched to a gene. Per germline, CDR1 SGHTA and CDR2 FQGNSA. The CDR3 sequence is 18 residues long. The CDR3 DNA reads as TGTGCCAGCAGCCGACCCCGAGCGGGAGACCCATACACAGATACGCAGTATTTT. This codes for CASSRPRAGDPYTDTQYF.